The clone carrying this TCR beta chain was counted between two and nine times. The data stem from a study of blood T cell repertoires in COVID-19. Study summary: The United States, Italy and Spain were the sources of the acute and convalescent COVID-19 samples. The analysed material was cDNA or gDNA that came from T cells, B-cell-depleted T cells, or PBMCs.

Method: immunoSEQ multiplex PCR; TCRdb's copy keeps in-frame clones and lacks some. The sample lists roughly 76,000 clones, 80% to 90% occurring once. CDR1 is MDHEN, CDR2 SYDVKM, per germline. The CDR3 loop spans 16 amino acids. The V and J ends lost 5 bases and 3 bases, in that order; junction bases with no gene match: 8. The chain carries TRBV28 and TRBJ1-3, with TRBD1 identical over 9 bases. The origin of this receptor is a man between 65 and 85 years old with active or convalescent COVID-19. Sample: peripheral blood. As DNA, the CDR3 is TGTGCCAGCAGTCCTCAAGGGGACAGGGATGGAAACACCATATATTTT. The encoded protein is CASSPQGDRDGNTIYF.